These 4 T cell receptor beta chains originate from one sample sequenced in a study of shared clonotypes between healthy human individuals. Profiling relied on immunoSEQ multiplex PCR, and the TCRdb table lists in-frame clones only, not all of them. The sample contains about 1 million clones, 65% to 75% of which appear only once. The material sequenced was memory CD4+ T cells sorted from blood. Sample subset: CD45RA-negative fraction. The origin of the receptors is a man aged 18 to 29 in good health.

This clone was seen only once. This CDR3 reads CASSLPTNYEQYF. The CDR3 DNA reads as TGTGCCAGCAGCCTACCGACAAACTACGAGCAGTACTTC. This chain uses TRBV5-4 with TRBJ2-7; no clear D gene. Germline lookup yields CDR1 SGHNT and CDR2 YYREEE (reference sequence). This CDR3 region has 13 residues. V was trimmed by 4 bases and J by 3 bases, leaving 11 bases between them.

The V and J genes are TRBV6-1 and TRBJ2-7, with a tentative D call TRBD1 (5 bases). CDR3 size: 12 residues. V was shortened by 8 bases and J by 4 bases, with 12 bases between the two germline ends. Germline loops: CDR1 MNHNS, CDR2 SASEGT. CDR3 in amino acids: CASPYGHYEQYF. The CDR3, as DNA: TGTGCCAGCCCTTACGGACATTACGAGCAGTACTTC.

The chain combines TRBV18 with TRBJ2-5; TRBD2 is a possible D gene (6 bases). V lost 3 bases to trimming and J lost 2 bases, with 13 bases between them. The CDR3 loop spans 15 amino acids. Germline CDR1 and CDR2: KGHSH and LQKENI. The CDR3 region is CASSPQAGLQETQYF. The CDR3 bases are TGTGCCAGCTCACCTCAAGCGGGTCTGCAAGAGACCCAGTACTTC. Looking up the rest from reference TRBV18 and TRBJ2-5 gives the full variable domain: NAGVMQNPRHLVRRRGQEARLRCSPMKGHSHVYWYRQLPEEGLKFMVYLQKENIIDESGMPKERFSAEFPKEGPSILRIQQVVRGDSAAYFCASSPQAGLQETQYFGPGTRLLVL.

The rearrangement uses TRBV5-6 and TRBJ2-7; TRBD1 or TRBD2 may be the D gene (5 bases each). Germline CDR1 reads SGHDT; CDR2 reads YYEEEE. The CDR3 is made up of 15 amino acids. V was pared by 2 bases and J by 2 bases, with 14 bases between. The CDR3 sequence is CASSLPHLGPYEQYF. CDR3 in DNA: TGTGCCAGCAGCTTACCCCATTTGGGACCCTACGAGCAGTACTTC.